This passage covers 30 T cell receptor beta chains from one sample sequenced in a study of T-cell reconstitution after alpha-beta-depleted transplantation in children. The TCRbeta library was prepared with unique molecular identifiers. TCRdb passed the PCR reads through MiXCR, listing each CDR3 protein once. The data contain around 700,000 distinct CDR3 sequences, over 10% of them singletons. The sample here was PBMCs, taken before TCRalphabeta/CD19-depleted stem cell transplant. The receptor set was obtained from a girl between 2 and 10 years old with congenital amegakaryocytic thrombocytopenia, due to receive a stem cell transplant.

This clonotype was recorded a few times. The J gene is TRBJ2-3, the V gene TRBV20-1, with TRBD2 matching 7 bases. The CDR3 is made up of 14 amino acids. The V segment lost 3 bases and the J segment 5 bases; nucleotides outside the gene matches: 8. The germline V gene encodes CDR1 DFQATT and CDR2 SNEGSKA (reference sequence). CDR3 protein: CSARNPLAGDTQYF. The CDR3 DNA reads TGCAGTGCTAGGAACCCTTTAGCGGGAGATACGCAGTATTTT.

In its sample, this clonotype was seen a few times. The CDR3 DNA reads TGCGCCAGCACCGAAGGGACGGGAGGCTACACCTTC. Translating it yields CASTEGTGGYTF. This chain joins TRBV5-1 and TRBJ1-2, with D tentatively TRBD1 (5 bases). Germline-derived CDR1 and CDR2 are SGHRS and YFSETQ. V was pared by 6 bases and J by 8 bases, with 14 bases between. The CDR3 spans 12 residues.

This clonotype was observed a few times. This sequence joins TRBV27 and TRBJ2-3; tentatively, D is TRBD2 (5 bases). CDR3 size: 16 residues. The germline gives CDR1 MNHEY, CDR2 SMNVEV (reference sequence). Deletions cut 6 bases from V and 0 bases from J, with 16 bases between. The CDR3 region has the DNA TGTGCCAGCAGCCCAACGGCGAGAGGGAGCACAGATACGCAGTATTTT. Its translation: CASSPTARGSTDTQYF.

This clonotype was picked up a small number of times. V is TRBV4-2 and J is TRBJ2-2, with no clear D. CDR1 and CDR2 from the germline V gene are LGHNA and YNFKEQ. V gave up 4 bases and J gave up 1 base, with 10 bases separating them. The CDR3 is 15 residues long. The CDR3 region is CASSPPERNTGELFF. CDR3 coding DNA: TGTGCCAGCAGCCCACCCGAGCGGAACACCGGGGAGCTGTTTTTT.

This clonotype showed up just a few times. The gene calls are TRBV7-8 and TRBJ2-3, with D perhaps matching TRBD2 (5 bases). The CDR3 contains 14 residues. The germline CDR1 and CDR2 sequences are SGHVS and FQNEAQ. Between the trimmed V and J ends, which lost 6 bases and 4 bases, there was a span of 14 bases. The CDR3 bases are TGTGCCAGCAGGACCGGTGAGGGTGCAGATACGCAGTATTTT. Translated, it gives CASRTGEGADTQYF.

This chain uses TRBV7-3 with TRBJ2-3, with 10 bases matching TRBD2. The CDR3 is 20 residues long. Germline V gene sequence: CDR1 SGHTA, CDR2 FQGTGA. Losses at the gene ends were 6 bases for V and 2 bases for J; bases not matched to a gene: 20. In nucleotides, the CDR3 is TGTGCCAGCAGTCCCACCGGGAGCGGGAGGGTCCTTCGATACACAGATACGCAGTATTTT. It specifies CASSPTGSGRVLRYTDTQYF. The full variable domain, with the rest looked up from reference TRBV7-3 and TRBJ2-3, is GAGVSQTPSNKVTEKGKYVELRCDPISGHTALYWYRQSLGQGPEFLIYFQGTGAADDSGLPNDRFFAVRPEGSVSTLKIQRTERGDSAVYLCASSPTGSGRVLRYTDTQYFGPGTRLTVL.

This clonotype was counted many times. The chain carries TRBV20-1 and TRBJ2-1; D remains unclear. The germline V gene has CDR1 DFQATT and CDR2 SNEGSKA (reference sequence). Trimming took 3 bases from V and 8 from J, leaving 8 bases between them. The CDR3 has 11 amino acids. The CDR3 loop is CSASPEDEQFF. The CDR3 DNA reads TGCAGTGCTAGCCCAGAAGATGAGCAGTTCTTC.

The chain carries TRBV11-2 and TRBJ2-7; D is unresolved. Trimming took off 3 bases at V and 7 bases at J, with 7 bases between the two ends. From germline, CDR1 is SGHAT and CDR2 FQNNGV. The CDR3 loop spans 11 amino acids. The CDR3 here is CASSFVAEQYF. The CDR3 DNA is TGTGCCAGCAGCTTTGTTGCGGAGCAGTACTTC. The full variable domain, completed using reference TRBV11-2 and TRBJ2-7, is EAGVAQSPRYKIIEKRQSVAFWCNPISGHATLYWYQQILGQGPKLLIQFQNNGVVDDSQLPKDRFSAERLKGVDSTLKIQPAKLEDSAVYLCASSFVAEQYFGPGTRLTVT.

This clonotype was seen more than once but under ten times. The V gene is TRBV7-9, the J gene TRBJ2-5, with D perhaps being TRBD1 or TRBD2 (5 bases each). Germline lookup yields CDR1 SEHNR and CDR2 FQNEAQ (reference sequence). Trimming pared 2 bases from V and 2 bases from J, leaving 12 bases between. This CDR3 is 15 amino acids long. CDR3 nucleotide sequence: TGTGCCAGCAGCTTAATAATGGGGGTTCAAGAGACCCAGTACTTC. Translating it yields CASSLIMGVQETQYF.

This clonotype was observed many times. The rearrangement uses TRBV12-3 or TRBV12-4 and TRBJ2-7, with a weak D call TRBD1 (5 bases). Deletions cut 6 bases from V and 4 bases from J, with 10 bases between. CDR3 size: 12 residues. CDR3 sequence (DNA): TGTGCCAGCAGCTACCAGGGTTACGAGCAGTACTTC. It is translated as CASSYQGYEQYF.

The rearrangement uses TRBV11-2 and TRBJ2-1; 7 bases agree with TRBD2. Germline V gene lookup returns CDR1 SGHAT and CDR2 FQNNGV. There are 15 residues in the CDR3. Unmatched junction bases numbered 18, after V lost 4 bases and J lost 15 bases. The CDR3 DNA reads as TGTGCCAGCAGCTACCCCTGGGGCGGTGGCGGGAGTCTGTTCTTC. This codes for CASSYPWGGGGSLFF. The full variable domain, with the rest looked up from reference TRBV11-2 and TRBJ2-1, is EAGVAQSPRYKIIEKRQSVAFWCNPISGHATLYWYQQILGQGPKLLIQFQNNGVVDDSQLPKDRFSAERLKGVDSTLKIQPAKLEDSAVYLCASSYPWGGGGSLFFGPGTRLTVL.

This chain joins TRBV20-1 and TRBJ1-2; D not resolved. Looked up from germline, CDR1 is DFQATT and CDR2 is SNEGSKA (reference sequence). This CDR3 comprises 13 residues. Trimming pared 4 bases from V and 2 bases from J, leaving 11 bases between. The chain's CDR3 is CSATGSRNYGYTF. Here the CDR3 DNA reads TGCAGTGCTACAGGTTCGCGCAACTATGGCTACACCTTC.

This clonotype was counted ten times or more. The V call is TRBV29-1, the J call TRBJ2-1; 7 nucleotides match TRBD2. V was pared by 3 bases and J by 8 bases, with 13 bases of the junction left unmatched. The CDR3 runs 15 residues. The germline V gene encodes CDR1 SQVTM and CDR2 ANQGSEA. CDR3 sequence reads: CSVDVFGREFDEQFF. CDR3 DNA sequence: TGCAGCGTTGATGTTTTTGGGCGGGAGTTCGATGAGCAGTTCTTC.

A few counts support this clonotype. This may be a read error, as it is one base from a much larger clone. V gene TRBV5-1 combines with J gene TRBJ2-5, with D maybe TRBD1 (6 bases). The CDR3 totals 14 residues. Germline V lookup: CDR1 SGHRS, CDR2 YFSETQ. V lost 0 bases and J 1 base, leaving 7 bases between the germline ends. The CDR3 DNA sequence: TGCGCCAGCAGCTTGGGACAGGTCCAAGAGACCCAGTACTTC. Translation: CASSLGQVQETQYF.

This clonotype has just a few counts. The chain couples TRBV7-8 to TRBJ2-1; the D gene is possibly TRBD2 (5 bases). This CDR3 has 15 amino acids. Trimming left V 1 base short and J 8 bases short, with 15 bases between. The germline V gene has CDR1 SGHVS and CDR2 FQNEAQ. The chain's CDR3 is CASSLGASLRDEQFF. Written as DNA, the CDR3 is TGTGCCAGCAGCTTAGGGGCTAGCCTCCGGGATGAGCAGTTCTTC.

Of note for this clonotype: This clone may be a read error of a much larger clone one base away. This chain connects TRBV20-1 to TRBJ2-3, with TRBD2 as a possible D gene (5 bases). V gave up 7 bases and J gave up 6 bases, with 14 bases separating them. The CDR3 spans 12 residues. Germline CDR1 reads DFQATT; CDR2 reads SNEGSKA (reference sequence). For the CDR3, the DNA is TGCAGTGACGGGATTAACCACGATACGCAGTATTTT. Translating it yields CSDGINHDTQYF.

The sample holds a few counts of this clonotype. The V call is TRBV12-3 or TRBV12-4, the J call TRBJ1-1, with D perhaps matching TRBD1 (6 bases). The V and J ends lost 3 bases and 3 bases respectively, with 11 bases between them. The CDR3 length is 14 residues. The CDR3 loop reads CASSFNREDTEAFF. For the CDR3, the DNA is TGTGCCAGCAGTTTCAACAGGGAGGACACTGAAGCTTTCTTT.

CDR3 protein: CASSFSLAGDYEQFF. The CDR3 DNA reads TGTGCCAGCAGCTTTTCCCTAGCGGGAGACTATGAGCAGTTCTTC. V usage is TRBV7-8 and J usage is TRBJ2-1; 10 nucleotides match TRBD2. V was clipped by 3 bases and J by 8 bases; unmatched bases: 7. The CDR3 length is 15 residues. The germline V gene has CDR1 SGHVS and CDR2 FQNEAQ.

This clonotype was found many times. The genes are TRBV12-3 or TRBV12-4 and TRBJ2-5; D not resolved. Between the trimmed V and J ends, which lost 3 bases and 4 bases, there was a span of 12 bases. CDR3 length equals 14 residues. The CDR3 region is CASSFWVLRETQYF. The CDR3 nucleotides read TGTGCCAGCAGTTTTTGGGTGCTCCGAGAGACCCAGTACTTC.

This clonotype has a count of ten or more. J is TRBJ2-1 and V is TRBV5-1, with a weak D call TRBD1 (6 bases). The germline V gene has CDR1 SGHRS and CDR2 YFSETQ. Trimming cost V 4 bases and J 9 bases, with 14 bases left between them. This CDR3 has 13 amino acids. Written as DNA, the CDR3 is TGCGCCAGCAGCGTCATACAGGGTACTGAGCAGTTCTTC. Its protein is CASSVIQGTEQFF.

This clonotype was recorded many times. The genes are TRBV6-1 and TRBJ1-5; the D is unclear. Trimming cost V 2 bases and J 3 bases, with 11 bases left between them. Germline V CDR1 and CDR2: MNHNS, SASEGT. The CDR3 runs 15 residues. The CDR3 DNA reads TGTGCCAGCAGTGAACTTCAGTGGGCCAATCAGCCCCAGCATTTT. Its protein is CASSELQWANQPQHF.

The chain carries TRBV12-3 or TRBV12-4 and TRBJ2-5, with D perhaps matching TRBD1 or TRBD2 (5 bases each). The CDR3 sequence is 15 residues long. V was clipped by 4 bases and J by 4 bases, with 16 bases between them. The DNA of the CDR3 is TGTGCCAGCAGTTCTGCCAGGGCAGGGAGAGAGACCCAGTACTTC. Its protein is CASSSARAGRETQYF.

The chain employs TRBV29-1 and TRBJ2-5; TRBD2 might be the D (7 bases). The CDR3 is 11 amino acids. Germline CDR1 is SQVTM and CDR2 is ANQGSEA. Trimming removed 6 bases at V and 6 bases at J, with 11 bases between. The DNA for the CDR3 is TGCAGCGTCCGGGGGGCTCAGACCCAGTACTTC. Protein sequence: CSVRGAQTQYF.

This clonotype has only a few counts. The genes are TRBV5-1 and TRBJ2-5, with D unclear. V was pared by 3 bases and J by 7 bases, with 13 bases between. Germline CDR1 SGHRS, CDR2 YFSETQ. This CDR3 contains 13 residues. CDR3 protein: CASSSDLSATQYF. CDR3 nucleotides: TGCGCCAGCAGCTCGGACCTTTCGGCGACCCAGTACTTC.

CDR3 loop: CATETGPTQPQHF. The CDR3 DNA is TGTGCCACCGAGACAGGTCCGACCCAGCCCCAGCATTTT. The chain joins TRBV10-3 to TRBJ1-5, with D perhaps matching TRBD1 (6 bases). Germline V gene sequence: CDR1 ENHRY, CDR2 SYGVKD. The CDR3 has 13 amino acids. The V end lost 10 bases, the J end lost 7 bases, and 17 bases lay between the germline ends.

This clonotype showed up many times. The rearrangement uses TRBV29-1 and TRBJ2-6; no reliable D call. This CDR3 contains 18 residues. Germline V CDR1 and CDR2: SQVTM, ANQGSEA. V lost 6 bases and J 0 bases, leaving 21 bases between the germline ends. CDR3 sequence: CSVAGSTFRASGANVLTF. DNA for the CDR3: TGCAGCGTGGCCGGGTCCACATTTAGGGCCTCTGGGGCCAACGTCCTGACTTTC.

This chain joins TRBV12-3 or TRBV12-4 and TRBJ2-3; 7 bases are a match to TRBD2. There are 15 residues in the CDR3. V dropped 6 bases and J dropped 0; count of bases not matched to a gene: 6. As DNA, the CDR3 is TGTGCCAGCAGCCCAAGCGGGGCGAGCACAGATACGCAGTATTTT. It encodes CASSPSGASTDTQYF.

This clonotype was recorded a few times. V gene TRBV5-1 combines with J gene TRBJ2-2; TRBD1 aligns across 10 bases. In germline, CDR1 is SGHRS, CDR2 YFSETQ. The V gene end was trimmed by 5 bases and the J gene end by 1 base; junction bases not matched to a gene: 2. The CDR3 loop spans 15 amino acids. The CDR3 nucleotides read TGCGCCAGCAGTGGGACAGGGGAGAACACCGGGGAGCTGTTTTTT. Its protein product is CASSGTGENTGELFF.

The chain links TRBV5-1 to TRBJ2-1, with a possible D match to TRBD2 (6 bases). The germline CDR1 and CDR2 sequences are SGHRS and YFSETQ. Trimming cost V 2 bases and J 0 bases, with 9 bases left between them. This CDR3 spans 15 amino acids. The CDR3 spells CASSFGGNSYNEQFF. CDR3 in DNA: TGCGCCAGCAGCTTCGGCGGGAACTCCTACAATGAGCAGTTCTTC.

This chain joins TRBV11-3 and TRBJ2-3; 8 bases match TRBD2. The junction had 8 bases not matched to a gene; V was cut back by 4 bases and J by 2 bases. The CDR3 is made up of 16 amino acids. Germline CDR1 is SGHNT and CDR2 is YENEEA. This CDR3 is CASSSGGGKFTDTQYF. CDR3 nucleotide sequence: TGTGCCAGCAGCTCCGGGGGGGGAAAGTTCACAGATACGCAGTATTTT.